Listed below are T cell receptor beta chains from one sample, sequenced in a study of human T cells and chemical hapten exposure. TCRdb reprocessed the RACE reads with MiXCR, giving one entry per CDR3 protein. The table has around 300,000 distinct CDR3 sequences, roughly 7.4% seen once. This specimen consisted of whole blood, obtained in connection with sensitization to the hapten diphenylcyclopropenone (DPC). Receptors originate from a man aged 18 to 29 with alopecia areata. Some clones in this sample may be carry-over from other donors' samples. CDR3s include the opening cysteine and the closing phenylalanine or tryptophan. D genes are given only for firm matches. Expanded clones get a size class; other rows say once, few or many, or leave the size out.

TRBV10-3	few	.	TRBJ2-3	CAISESSQGKDTQYF	TGTGCCATCAGTGAGTCGAGTCAGGGGAAGGATACGCAGTATTTT
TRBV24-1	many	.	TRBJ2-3	CATSDWDSTQDTQYF	TGTGCCACCAGTGACTGGGACTCCACACAGGATACGCAGTATTTT
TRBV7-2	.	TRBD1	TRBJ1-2	CASSADRVSWVDGYTF	TGTGCCAGCAGCGCGGACAGGGTCTCGTGGGTGGATGGCTACACCTTC
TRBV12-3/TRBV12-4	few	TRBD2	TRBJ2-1	CASSIRGLAGAHNEQFF	TGTGCCAGCAGTATCCGAGGACTAGCGGGGGCCCACAATGAGCAGTTCTTC
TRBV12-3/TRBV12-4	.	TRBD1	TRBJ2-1	CASSIPGTGGDEQFF	TGTGCCAGCAGCATCCCCGGGACAGGGGGCGATGAGCAGTTCTTC
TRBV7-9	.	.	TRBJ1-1	CASSLWSEAFF	TGTGCCAGCAGCTTATGGTCTGAAGCTTTCTTT
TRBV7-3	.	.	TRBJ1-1	CASSLTRGGNTEAFF	TGTGCCAGCAGCTTAACCAGGGGAGGAAACACTGAAGCTTTCTTT
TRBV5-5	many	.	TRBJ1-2	CASSLFAEGYTF	TGTGCCAGCAGCTTGTTTGCGGAGGGCTACACCTTC
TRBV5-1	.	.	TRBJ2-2	CASSHTSGTGELFF	TGCGCCAGCAGCCACACGAGTGGCACCGGGGAGCTGTTTTTT
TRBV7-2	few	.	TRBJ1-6	CASSLDTPGNSPLHF	TGTGCCAGCAGCTTAGATACGCCAGGGAATTCACCCCTCCACTTT
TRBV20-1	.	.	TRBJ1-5	CSASRGQYQPQHF	TGCAGTGCTAGTAGGGGCCAGTATCAGCCCCAGCATTTT
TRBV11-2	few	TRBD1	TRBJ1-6	CASSLRGQNNSPLHF	TGTGCCAGCAGCTTACGGGGACAGAATAATTCACCCCTCCACTTT
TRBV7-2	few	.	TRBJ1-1	CASSFTGIPEAFF	TGTGCCAGCAGCTTCACAGGGATCCCTGAAGCTTTCTTT
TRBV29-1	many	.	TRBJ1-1	CSVASGNTEAFF	TGCAGCGTTGCTTCGGGGAACACTGAAGCTTTCTTT
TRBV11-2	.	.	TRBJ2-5	CASSLLITGLGLLSGTQYF	TGTGCCAGCAGCCTGCTAATCACAGGGTTGGGTCTGTTATCTGGGACCCAGTACTTC
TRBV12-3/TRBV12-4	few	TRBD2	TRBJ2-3	CASRGGFSTDTQYF	TGTGCCAGCAGGGGGGGGTTTAGCACAGATACGCAGTATTTT
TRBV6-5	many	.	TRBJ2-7	CASSLGRRTYEQYF	TGTGCCAGCAGCCTAGGACGGAGGACCTACGAGCAGTACTTC
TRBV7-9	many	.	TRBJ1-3	CASSLASGRVEYF	TGTGCCAGCAGCTTAGCGAGCGGCAGGGTCGAATATTTT
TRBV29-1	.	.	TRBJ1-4	CSVTRGAVEKLFF	TGCAGCGTTACCCGGGGAGCGGTGGAAAAACTGTTTTTT
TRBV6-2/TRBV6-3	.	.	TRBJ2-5	CASSPGRETQYF	TGTGCCAGCAGTCCGGGTCGAGAGACCCAGTACTTC
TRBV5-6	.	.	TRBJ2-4	CASSLSEAKNIQYF	TGTGCCAGCAGCTTGTCAGAAGCCAAAAACATTCAGTACTTC
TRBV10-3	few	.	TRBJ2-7	CAITAGKPYEQYF	TGTGCCATCACGGCAGGGAAACCCTACGAGCAGTACTTC
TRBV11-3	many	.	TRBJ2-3	CASSLDPSGTQYF	TGTGCCAGCAGCCTGGACCCATCCGGTACGCAGTATTTT
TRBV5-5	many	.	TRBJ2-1	CASSSRSYNEQFF	TGTGCCAGCAGCTCCCGGAGTTACAATGAGCAGTTCTTC
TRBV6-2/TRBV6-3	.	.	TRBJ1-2	CASQTLLNYGYTF	TGTGCCAGCCAAACATTACTAAACTATGGCTACACCTTC
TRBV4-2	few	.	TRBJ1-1	CASSQVRSRTEAFF	TGTGCCAGCAGCCAAGTTCGTTCGAGGACTGAAGCTTTCTTT
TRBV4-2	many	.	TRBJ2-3	CASSRNRGGSTDTQYF	TGTGCCAGCAGCCGTAACCGGGGAGGAAGCACAGATACGCAGTATTTT
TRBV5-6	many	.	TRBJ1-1	CASSSSTGPNTEAFF	TGTGCCAGCAGCTCCTCGACAGGACCGAACACTGAAGCTTTCTTT
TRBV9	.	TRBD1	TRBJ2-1	CASSVVDRAVNEQFF	TGTGCCAGCAGCGTAGTTGACAGGGCCGTCAATGAGCAGTTCTTC
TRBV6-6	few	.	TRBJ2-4	CASSYTSLAKNIQYF	TGTGCCAGCAGTTATACCAGCCTAGCCAAAAACATTCAGTACTTC
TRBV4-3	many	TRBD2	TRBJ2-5	CASSQGRGVGQETQYF	TGCGCCAGCAGCCAAGGCCGGGGGGTCGGGCAAGAGACCCAGTACTTC
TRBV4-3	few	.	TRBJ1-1	CASSQDSADWGRTQAFF	TGCGCCAGCAGCCAAGATTCGGCCGACTGGGGGCGGACTCAAGCTTTCTTT
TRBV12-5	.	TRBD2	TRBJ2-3	CASGAGLATDTQYF	TGTGCTAGTGGCGCGGGACTAGCCACAGATACGCAGTATTTT
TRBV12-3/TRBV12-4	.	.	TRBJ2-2	CASSPRLDTGELFF	TGTGCCAGCAGTCCTCGACTAGACACCGGGGAGCTGTTTTTT
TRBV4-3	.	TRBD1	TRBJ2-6	CASSQDPPGGSGANVLTF	TGCGCCAGCAGCCAAGACCCTCCAGGGGGCTCTGGGGCCAACGTCCTGACTTTC
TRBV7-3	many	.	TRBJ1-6	CASSSRVDGGITYNSPLHF	TGTGCCAGCAGCTCTAGGGTTGACGGGGGAATCACCTATAATTCACCCCTCCACTTT
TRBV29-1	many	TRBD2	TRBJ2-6	CSVEKLAGGRLAGANVLTF	TGCAGCGTTGAAAAACTAGCGGGGGGGCGATTGGCTGGGGCCAACGTCCTGACTTTC
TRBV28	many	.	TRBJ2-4	CASRQLDSLAKNIQYF	TGTGCCAGCAGACAATTAGACAGCTTAGCCAAAAACATTCAGTACTTC
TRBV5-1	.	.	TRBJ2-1	CASSLSWGSAYNEQFF	TGCGCCAGCAGCTTGTCGTGGGGCTCGGCGTACAATGAGCAGTTCTTC
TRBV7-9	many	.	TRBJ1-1	CASSWTNTEAFF	TGTGCCAGCAGCTGGACGAACACTGAAGCTTTCTTT
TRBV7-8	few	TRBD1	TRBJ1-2	CASSRIRTGDGYTF	TGTGCCAGCAGCCGCATCAGGACAGGGGATGGCTACACCTTC
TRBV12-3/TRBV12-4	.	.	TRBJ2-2	CASSLITASNTGELFF	TGTGCCAGCAGTTTAATCACAGCCTCGAACACCGGGGAGCTGTTTTTT
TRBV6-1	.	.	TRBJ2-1	CASSLFYNEQFF	TGTGCCAGCAGTCTGTTCTACAATGAGCAGTTCTTC
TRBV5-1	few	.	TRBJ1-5	CASSPEGSRGESNQPQHF	TGCGCCAGCAGCCCAGAGGGTTCCCGCGGGGAGTCCAATCAGCCCCAGCATTTT
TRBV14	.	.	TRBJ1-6	CASSQGRNSPLHF	TGTGCCAGCAGCCAAGGAAGAAATTCACCCCTCCACTTT
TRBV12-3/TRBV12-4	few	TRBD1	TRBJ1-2	CASTYRDRGYGYTF	TGTGCCAGCACCTATAGGGACAGGGGCTATGGCTACACCTTC
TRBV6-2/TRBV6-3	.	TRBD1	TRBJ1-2	CASRMTGYYGYTF	TGTGCCAGCAGAATGACAGGGTACTATGGCTACACCTTC
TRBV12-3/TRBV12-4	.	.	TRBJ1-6	CASSLVRKAAYNSPLHF	TGTGCCAGCAGTTTAGTCAGGAAGGCCGCCTATAATTCACCCCTCCACTTT
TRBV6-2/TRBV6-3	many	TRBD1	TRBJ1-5	CASSYRDRVNQPQHF	TGTGCCAGCAGTTACCGGGACAGGGTGAATCAGCCCCAGCATTTT
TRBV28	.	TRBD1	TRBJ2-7	CASSDTGARMNEQYF	TGTGCCAGCAGTGATACAGGGGCCCGAATGAACGAGCAGTACTTC
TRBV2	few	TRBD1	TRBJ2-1	CASSEAPSWAGGDEQFF	TGTGCCAGCAGTGAAGCGCCCAGCTGGGCAGGGGGCGATGAGCAGTTCTTC